This passage covers 17 T cell receptor beta chains from one sample sequenced in a study of technical replicates of blood from several donors. Assay: immunoSEQ multiplex PCR; the TCRdb copy retains only in-frame clones and omits some. Of roughly 76,000 clones listed, around 94% are singletons. Sequencing was carried out using T cells isolated from PBMCs. The receptors stem from a human donor in good health.

This chain links TRBV28 with TRBJ1-2; maybe TRBD1 (6 bases). The V end was cut by 5 bases, the J end by 8 bases, with 15 bases between. The germline V gene has CDR1 MDHEN and CDR2 SYDVKM. This CDR3 is 13 amino acids long. The CDR3 sequence is CASSLSRTVGYTF. CDR3 bases: TGTGCCAGCAGTCTCTCTAGGACAGTCGGCTACACCTTC.

The V gene is TRBV27, the J gene TRBJ2-7; 9 bases align to TRBD1. The germline CDR1 and CDR2 sequences are MNHEY and SMNVEV (reference sequence). Losses at the gene ends were 5 bases for V and 4 bases for J; bases not matched to a gene: 9. The CDR3 contains 15 residues. The CDR3 here is CASSIRGQGRYEQYF. The CDR3 DNA is TGTGCCAGCAGTATTCGAGGACAGGGGAGGTACGAGCAGTACTTC.

J is TRBJ2-7 and V is TRBV10-3; 7 nucleotides match TRBD1. Per the germline V gene, CDR1 is ENHRY and CDR2 is SYGVKD. CDR3 length equals 15 residues. V shed 9 bases, J shed 2 bases, and the junction held 13 bases outside the gene matches. CDR3 coding DNA: TGTGCCATTCGCCTCTCCGGGACAGAGACCTACGAGCAGTACTTC. It yields the protein CAIRLSGTETYEQYF.

The count of this clone is one. The chain's CDR3 is CASSSGQVLDEQFF. In nucleotides, the CDR3 is TGCGCCAGCAGCTCGGGACAGGTTTTAGATGAGCAGTTCTTC. The genes are TRBV5-1 and TRBJ2-1; TRBD1 aligns across 8 bases. Germline V CDR1 and CDR2: SGHRS, YFSETQ. CDR3 size: 14 residues. V was pared by 3 bases and J by 8 bases, with 7 bases of the junction left unmatched.

This chain joins TRBV9 and TRBJ2-2; TRBD1 aligns across 8 bases. The J segment lost 1 base and the V segment lost 3 bases, leaving 2 bases of the junction unmatched. The germline gives CDR1 SGDLS, CDR2 YYNGEE. The length of the CDR3 is 15 residues. The CDR3 DNA sequence: TGTGCCAGCAGCGCTGGGACAGGGAACACCGGGGAGCTGTTTTTT. Its translation is CASSAGTGNTGELFF.

This chain links TRBV5-1 with TRBJ1-1; weak D call: TRBD1 (6 bases). CDR3 length equals 15 residues. V dropped 2 bases and J dropped 5 bases, with 16 bases sitting between them. The germline V gene encodes CDR1 SGHRS and CDR2 YFSETQ. CDR3 sequence: CASSLTTGIETEAFF. The DNA for the CDR3 is TGCGCCAGCAGCTTAACAACAGGGATTGAAACTGAAGCTTTCTTT.

The V gene is TRBV2, the J gene TRBJ2-1; the match to TRBD2 covers 9 bases. Germline V gene lookup returns CDR1 SNHLY and CDR2 FYNNEI. V trimming: 7 bases; J trimming: 6 bases; junction bases outside the gene matches: 7. This CDR3 has 14 amino acids. CDR3 sequence reads: CASKWGLASNEQFF. The CDR3 DNA follows: TGTGCCAGCAAATGGGGACTAGCTTCCAATGAGCAGTTCTTC.

The rearrangement joins TRBV7-6 to TRBJ1-3; D may be TRBD1 (6 bases). Germline lookup yields CDR1 SGHVS and CDR2 FNYEAQ. With 5 bases removed from V and 6 bases from J, the gap between germline ends came to 20 bases. This CDR3 has 16 amino acids. This CDR3 is CASSSRAGGSLNTIYF. In nucleotides, the CDR3 is TGTGCCAGCAGCAGTCGGGCGGGGGGCAGTTTAAACACCATATATTTT.

The gene calls are TRBV7-2 and TRBJ2-3; no firm D call. This CDR3 is 16 amino acids long. Germline CDR1 and CDR2: SGHTA and FQGNSA. V was cut by 0 bases and J by 0 bases, with 10 bases left in between. CDR3 in amino acids: CASSLASQSSTDTQYF. CDR3 sequence (DNA): TGTGCCAGCAGCTTAGCGTCACAGTCAAGCACAGATACGCAGTATTTT.

The V and J genes are TRBV11-1 and TRBJ1-5; D gene ambiguous. Trimming took 1 base from V and 6 from J, leaving 7 bases between them. The CDR3 runs 13 residues. Germline V gene lookup returns CDR1 SGHAT and CDR2 FQDESV (reference sequence). For the CDR3, the DNA is TGTGCCAGCAGCTTAGACTATGGTCAGCCCCAGCATTTT. Amino acid sequence: CASSLDYGQPQHF.

The V call is TRBV13, the J call TRBJ1-1; D is perhaps TRBD1 (6 bases). With 5 bases removed from V and 7 bases from J, the gap between germline ends came to 17 bases. CDR3 size: 14 residues. Germline assignment: CDR1 PRHDT and CDR2 FYEKMQ (reference sequence). The CDR3 loop reads CASSDTRGRLEAFF. The CDR3 DNA reads TGTGCCAGCAGCGACACCAGGGGCCGCCTTGAAGCTTTCTTT.

V gene TRBV12-2 combines with J gene TRBJ2-1; the table's D call, TRBD2, has no DNA check behind it. TRBV12-2 has pseudogene status. The CDR3 spans 18 residues. CDR3 sequence (DNA): TGTGCAAGTCGCAACGTCACTAGCGGTTATAGCTCCTACAATGAGCAGTTCTTC. It specifies CASRNVTSGYSSYNEQFF.

V and J are TRBV30 and TRBJ2-7; 7 positions match TRBD1. The germline gives CDR1 GTSNPN, CDR2 SVGIG (reference sequence). The CDR3 length is 15 residues. After removal of 1 base from V and 5 bases from J, the junction contained 11 bases not matched to a gene. CDR3 nucleotide sequence: TGTGCCTGGAGTGCTATCCTGGACAGGTCCGACGAGCAGTACTTC. Translating it yields CAWSAILDRSDEQYF.

V usage is TRBV28 and J usage is TRBJ2-7; TRBD1 matches 10 bases. Germline V gene sequence: CDR1 MDHEN, CDR2 SYDVKM. Trimming cost V 3 bases and J 0 bases; bases outside gene matches: 2. There are 15 residues in the CDR3. In DNA, the CDR3 is TGTGCCAGCAGTTTGCGGGACAGGGGCTCCTACGAGCAGTACTTC. Translation: CASSLRDRGSYEQYF. Drawing the rest from reference TRBV28 and TRBJ2-7, the complete variable domain is DVKVTQSSRYLVKRTGEKVFLECVQDMDHENMFWYRQDPGLGLRLIYFSYDVKMKEKGDIPEGYSVSREKKERFSLILESASTNQTSMYLCASSLRDRGSYEQYFGPGTRLTVT.

The rearrangement links TRBV2 to TRBJ2-2; the D gene is possibly TRBD1 (6 bases). The CDR3 totals 13 residues. Trimming took 9 bases from V and 6 from J, leaving 14 bases between them. Germline CDR1 is SNHLY and CDR2 is FYNNEI. The CDR3 loop is CARTGGEPGELFF. Written as DNA, the CDR3 is TGTGCCAGGACAGGTGGGGAGCCCGGGGAGCTGTTTTTT. Full variable domain (missing parts from reference TRBV2 and TRBJ2-2): EPEVTQTPSHQVTQMGQEVILRCVPISNHLYFYWYRQILGQKVEFLVSFYNNEISEKSEIFDDQFSVERPDGSNFTLKIRSTKLEDSAMYFCARTGGEPGELFFGEGSRLTVL.

The rearrangement links TRBV10-3 to TRBJ1-2; no clear D. Germline V gene sequence: CDR1 ENHRY, CDR2 SYGVKD. With 7 bases removed from V and 8 bases from J, the gap between germline ends came to 17 bases. The CDR3 extends over 13 amino acids. This CDR3 reads CAIKETQDRGYTF. The CDR3 DNA reads as TGTGCCATCAAGGAGACCCAAGACCGGGGCTACACCTTC.

The chain recombines TRBV9 with TRBJ2-5; D might be TRBD2 (5 bases). The CDR3 extends over 14 amino acids. V lost 0 bases, J lost 0 bases, and 6 bases lay in between. The germline V gene encodes CDR1 SGDLS and CDR2 YYNGEE. CDR3 protein: CASSVGGHQETQYF. CDR3 coding DNA: TGTGCCAGCAGCGTAGGAGGGCACCAAGAGACCCAGTACTTC.